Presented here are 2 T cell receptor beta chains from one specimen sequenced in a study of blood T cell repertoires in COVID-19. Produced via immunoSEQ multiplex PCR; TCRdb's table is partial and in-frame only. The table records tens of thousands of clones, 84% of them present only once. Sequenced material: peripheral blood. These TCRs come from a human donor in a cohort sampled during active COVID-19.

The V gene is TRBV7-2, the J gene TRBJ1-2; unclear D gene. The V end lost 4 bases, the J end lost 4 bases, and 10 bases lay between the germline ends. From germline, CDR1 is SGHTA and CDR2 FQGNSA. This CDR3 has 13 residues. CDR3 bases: TGTGCCAGCAGCTCAGCCACAGTCTATGGCTACACCTTC. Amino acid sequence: CASSSATVYGYTF.

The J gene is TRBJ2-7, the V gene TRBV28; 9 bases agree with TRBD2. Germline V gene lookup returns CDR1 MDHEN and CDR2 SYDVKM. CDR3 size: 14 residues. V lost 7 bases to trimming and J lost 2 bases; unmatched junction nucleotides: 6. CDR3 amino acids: CASKPAGGPYEQYF. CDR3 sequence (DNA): TGTGCCAGCAAACCAGCGGGAGGCCCCTACGAGCAGTACTTC.